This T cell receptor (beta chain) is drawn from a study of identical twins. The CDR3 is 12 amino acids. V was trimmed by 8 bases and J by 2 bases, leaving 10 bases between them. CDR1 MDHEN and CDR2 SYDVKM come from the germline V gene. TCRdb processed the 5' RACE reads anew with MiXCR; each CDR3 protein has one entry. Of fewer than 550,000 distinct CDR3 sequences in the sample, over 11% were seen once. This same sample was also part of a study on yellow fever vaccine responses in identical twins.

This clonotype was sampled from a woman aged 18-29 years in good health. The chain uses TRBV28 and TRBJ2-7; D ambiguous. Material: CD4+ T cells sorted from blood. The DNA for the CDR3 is TGTGCCAGCGGACGTTTGGCCTACGAGCAGTACTTC. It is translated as CASGRLAYEQYF.